This T cell receptor beta chain was recovered during a study of cytomegalovirus exposure and HLA in healthy donors. The CDR3 totals 14 residues. The ends lost 2 bases at V and 8 bases at J; junction bases unmatched: 2. Germline CDR1 and CDR2: LNHDA and SQIVND (reference sequence). The PCR was carried out with 60 Vbeta primers and 13 Jbeta primers. Libraries were prepared by immunoSEQ multiplex PCR; TCRdb keeps only in-frame clonotypes and omits some of them. This table holds about 120,000 clones, around three quarters found once. The sequence derives from a woman aged 45 to 65 in good health and CMV-seronegative. The chain couples TRBV19 to TRBJ2-1; 11 positions agree with TRBD2. Input material: PBMCs. The DNA for the CDR3 is TGTGCCAGTAGTATAATAGCGGGAGGGCATGAGCAGTTCTTC. It encodes CASSIIAGGHEQFF.